The next 27 T cell receptor beta chains were all read from a single sample in a study of blood T cell repertoires in COVID-19 (TCRdb year 2020). Libraries were prepared through the immunoSEQ multiplex PCR assay. Not all clones reach the TCRdb copy of this immuneACCESS table, which keeps in-frame sequences only. Checked studies attribute under half of the gap to unresolved V genes and leave the rest unexplained. A total of 30,000 to 40,000 clones appear in this sample, approximately 90% of them only once. Around 2% of the sample is held by the ten biggest clonotypes. Input material: peripheral blood. The receptors here all came from a man aged 45-65 years with active COVID-19.

This clone was recorded a few times. V and J are TRBV15 and TRBJ2-1, with 9 bases matching TRBD2. The length of the CDR3 is 17 residues. CDR1 and CDR2 (germline): LNHNV, YYDKDF (reference sequence). After removal of 0 bases from V and 4 bases from J, the junction contained 7 bases not matched to a gene. The CDR3 bases are TGTGCCACCAGCAGAGATGGGACTAGCCAGACGTACAATGAGCAGTTCTTC. This translates into CATSRDGTSQTYNEQFF. Variable domain in full (rest from reference TRBV15 and TRBJ2-1): DAMVIQNPRYQVTQFGKPVTLSCSQTLNHNVMYWYQQKSSQAPKLLFHYYDKDFNNEADTPDNFQSRRPNTSFCFLDIRSPGLGDTAMYLCATSRDGTSQTYNEQFFGPGTRLTVL.

This clone was recorded only once. The rearrangement links TRBV6-2 or TRBV6-3 to TRBJ2-3; 10 nucleotides agree with TRBD2. The V gene's germline CDR1 is MNHEY and CDR2 SVGEGT. The trim removed 0 bases at V and 7 bases at J, leaving 19 bases unmatched. The CDR3 totals 20 residues. Written as DNA, the CDR3 is TGTGCCAGCAGTTACTCGACCGGGGGAAGAGGACTAGCGGTTGTTAATACGCAGTATTTT. It translates to CASSYSTGGRGLAVVNTQYF.

The CDR3, as DNA: TGTGCCAGCAGCGCTTACCAGGGGGGCGCGGGTGAAGCTTTCTTT. Its translation: CASSAYQGGAGEAFF. The V and J genes are TRBV7-2 and TRBJ1-1, with 7 bases that match TRBD1. The CDR3 totals 15 residues. V dropped 5 bases and J dropped 7; count of bases not matched to a gene: 13. Germline CDR1 is SGHTA and CDR2 is FQGNSA.

The chain links TRBV25-1 to TRBJ2-7, with 10 positions matching TRBD2. The CDR3 totals 16 residues. Germline CDR1 and CDR2: MGHDK and SYGVNS. V lost 6 bases to trimming and J lost 1 base; unmatched junction nucleotides: 9. The CDR3 sequence is CASRGSGRMPSYEQYF. Here the CDR3 DNA reads TGTGCCAGCAGGGGTAGCGGGAGGATGCCATCCTACGAGCAGTACTTC.

The chain is built from TRBV7-2 and TRBJ2-5; possibly TRBD2 for D (6 bases). Germline CDR1 SGHTA, CDR2 FQGNSA. V was cut by 6 bases and J by 1 base, with 12 bases left in between. CDR3 size: 14 residues. The CDR3 DNA sequence: TGTGCCAGCAGAGGCGGGGCGAGCCAAGAGACCCAGTACTTC. This encodes CASRGGASQETQYF.

The chain employs TRBV5-6 and TRBJ2-7; 7 bases agree with TRBD2. The CDR3 consists of 14 residues. Germline V gene sequence: CDR1 SGHDT, CDR2 YYEEEE. The trim removed 5 bases at V and 5 bases at J, leaving 10 bases unmatched. The CDR3 is CASRTTAGGNEQYF. CDR3 nucleotides: TGTGCCAGCAGGACCACCGCCGGGGGGAACGAGCAGTACTTC.

V and J are TRBV7-8 and TRBJ2-1, with D possibly matching TRBD2 (6 bases). CDR1 is SGHVS, CDR2 FQNEAQ, per germline. Trimming stripped 5 bases from V and 4 bases from J, with 15 bases between. The CDR3 has 15 residues. The CDR3 coding sequence is TGTGCCAGCAGCCCTCTATCGGGGACTTACAATGAGCAGTTCTTC. Encoded protein: CASSPLSGTYNEQFF.

The gene calls are TRBV30 and TRBJ2-3; TRBD2 aligns across 10 bases. The CDR3 covers 14 residues. V lost 1 base, J lost 9 bases, and 7 bases stayed unmatched. CDR1 and CDR2 from the germline V gene are GTSNPN and SVGIG (reference sequence). The CDR3 loop is CAWSGIAGGGTQYF. Written as DNA, the CDR3 is TGTGCCTGGAGTGGGATAGCGGGAGGAGGCACGCAGTATTTT.

This sequence joins TRBV6-1 and TRBJ2-1; 12 bases fit TRBD1. Trimming at V came to 4 bases and at J to 7 bases, leaving 8 bases not matched to a gene. Germline V gene data show CDR1 as MNHNS and CDR2 as SASEGT. The CDR3 has 16 amino acids. The CDR3 nucleotides read TGTGCCAGCAGTGCGTTGGGACAGGGGGCAGTTAATGAGCAGTTCTTC. As protein: CASSALGQGAVNEQFF.

The V gene is TRBV7-2, the J gene TRBJ1-2; D perhaps matches TRBD1 (6 bases). Deletions cut 4 bases from V and 5 bases from J, with 11 bases between. The CDR3 is 13 amino acids. Germline V gene sequence: CDR1 SGHTA, CDR2 FQGNSA. The CDR3 here is CASSSGHSYGYTF. CDR3 DNA sequence: TGTGCCAGCAGCTCGGGACACTCTTATGGCTACACCTTC.

This chain joins TRBV30 and TRBJ1-5, with D unresolved. V was pared by 5 bases and J by 0 bases, with 14 bases between. This CDR3 has 15 residues. Germline values: CDR1 GTSNPN, CDR2 SVGIG (reference sequence). CDR3 DNA: TGTGCCTGGGACTACGGGGAATATAGCAATCAGCCCCAGCATTTT. Translation gives CAWDYGEYSNQPQHF.

The rearrangement uses TRBV9 and TRBJ2-3; maybe TRBD2 (5 bases). The CDR3 runs to 16 residues. CDR1 is SGDLS and CDR2 is YYNGEE in the germline V gene. V lost 0 bases and J 2 bases, leaving 13 bases between the germline ends. The CDR3 DNA is TGTGCCAGCAGCGTAGGTAGTCGGGGAATCACAGATACGCAGTATTTT. Translation gives CASSVGSRGITDTQYF.

The chain couples TRBV18 to TRBJ1-1; D uncertain. CDR1 and CDR2 (germline): KGHSH, LQKENI. Trimming shortened V by 2 bases and J by 5 bases, and 12 bases separated the two germline ends. The CDR3 has 14 amino acids. In DNA form, the CDR3 reads TGTGCCAGCTCACCAAGCTCAAGAGGGACTGAAGCTTTCTTT. It is translated as CASSPSSRGTEAFF. Full variable domain (missing parts from reference TRBV18 and TRBJ1-1): NAGVMQNPRHLVRRRGQEARLRCSPMKGHSHVYWYRQLPEEGLKFMVYLQKENIIDESGMPKERFSAEFPKEGPSILRIQQVVRGDSAAYFCASSPSSRGTEAFFGQGTRLTVV.

This clone was counted a single time. J is TRBJ1-5 and V is TRBV12-2; the table's D call of TRBD1 was not tested on the DNA. TRBV12-2 is shown as a pseudogene. This CDR3 is built from 18 residues. The CDR3 loop is CASRLVLDRAMGNQPQHF. The DNA for the CDR3 is TGTGCAAGTCGCTTAGTGCTGGACAGGGCGATGGGCAATCAGCCCCAGCATTTT.

V and J are TRBV5-4 and TRBJ2-1, with TRBD2 as a possible D gene (6 bases). Germline values: CDR1 SGHNT, CDR2 YYREEE (reference sequence). V dropped 0 bases and J dropped 7 bases, with 14 bases sitting between them. The CDR3 totals 15 residues. CDR3 region: CASSLDRGSFNEQFF. The CDR3 region has the DNA TGTGCCAGCAGCTTGGATCGGGGGTCATTTAATGAGCAGTTCTTC.

The chain links TRBV9 to TRBJ2-5; 7 bases line up with TRBD1. Trimming removed 4 bases from V and 0 bases from J; junction bases left unmatched: 9. Germline-derived CDR1 and CDR2 are SGDLS and YYNGEE. This CDR3 is built from 16 residues. DNA for the CDR3: TGTGCCAGCAGCTCCTACAGGGGAGTGGACCAAGAGACCCAGTACTTC. Amino acids: CASSSYRGVDQETQYF.

V is TRBV20-1 and J is TRBJ2-5; TRBD2 agrees at 12 bases. The CDR3 spans 16 residues. Unmatched junction bases numbered 10, after V lost 3 bases and J lost 5 bases. Germline-derived CDR1 and CDR2 are DFQATT and SNEGSKA (reference sequence). As DNA, the CDR3 is TGCAGTGCTAGTTCGGGCGTTGGGACTAGCGGGGAGACCCAGTACTTC. Its protein is CSASSGVGTSGETQYF.

The table lists this clone with a count of one. This chain links TRBV3-1 (or the pseudogene TRBV3-2) with TRBJ1-3; 9 positions match TRBD1. V shed 4 bases, J shed 1 base, and the junction held 5 bases outside the gene matches. Germline V gene sequence: CDR1 LGHDT, CDR2 YNNKEL (reference sequence). The CDR3 consists of 16 residues. The CDR3 loop is CASSLRDRASGNTIYF. The CDR3 coding sequence is TGTGCCAGCAGCCTCCGGGACAGGGCGTCTGGAAACACCATATATTTT.

This chain links TRBV19 with TRBJ1-4; TRBD1 is a possible D gene (5 bases). Trimming took off 5 bases at V and 6 bases at J, with 19 bases between the two ends. Germline lookup yields CDR1 LNHDA and CDR2 SQIVND (reference sequence). The CDR3 has 16 amino acids. The CDR3 region is CASSPQGASKDEKLFF. Written as DNA, the CDR3 is TGTGCCAGTAGTCCCCAGGGTGCGTCGAAGGATGAAAAACTGTTTTTT.

The rearrangement uses TRBV6-6 and TRBJ2-7, with 7 positions matching TRBD1. The CDR3 is 15 residues long. Germline CDR1 MNHNY, CDR2 SVGAGI (reference sequence). The V and J ends lost 5 bases and 5 bases, in that order; junction bases with no gene match: 12. CDR3 region: CASSPGQSLMHEQYF. Written as DNA, the CDR3 is TGTGCCAGCAGTCCGGGACAGTCGCTCATGCACGAGCAGTACTTC.

The chain joins TRBV11-2 to TRBJ2-3, with 8 bases identical to TRBD2. Germline V gene lookup returns CDR1 SGHAT and CDR2 FQNNGV. Unmatched junction bases numbered 3, after V lost 6 bases and J lost 1 base. The CDR3 extends over 14 amino acids. CDR3 region: CASRLLAGTDTQYF. DNA of the CDR3: TGTGCCAGCAGATTACTAGCGGGCACAGATACGCAGTATTTT.

As DNA, the CDR3 is TGTGCCAGCAGCTTGGGCAGCAGCACAGATACGCAGTATTTT. Translated, it gives CASSLGSSTDTQYF. This chain joins TRBV7-8 and TRBJ2-3; no definite D call. Germline-derived CDR1 and CDR2 are SGHVS and FQNEAQ. This CDR3 has 14 residues. Trimming pared 3 bases from V and 0 bases from J, leaving 7 bases between. Full variable domain (rest looked up from reference TRBV7-8 and TRBJ2-3): GAGVSQSPRYKVAKRGQDVALRCDPISGHVSLFWYQQALGQGPEFLTYFQNEAQLDKSGLPSDRFFAERPEGSVSTLKIQRTQQEDSAVYLCASSLGSSTDTQYFGPGTRLTVL.

The chain joins TRBV5-1 to TRBJ2-5; D is uncertain. The germline CDR1 and CDR2 sequences are SGHRS and YFSETQ. The CDR3 has 14 residues. V was trimmed by 1 base and J by 1 base, leaving 8 bases between them. DNA of the CDR3: TGCGCCAGCAGCTTGATGGGCAGCCAAGAGACCCAGTACTTC. Its translation: CASSLMGSQETQYF.

The chain recombines TRBV5-1 with TRBJ2-1, with 10 bases that match TRBD2. The CDR3 is 13 amino acids. CDR1 is SGHRS, CDR2 YFSETQ, per germline. After removal of 8 bases from V and 4 bases from J, the junction contained 3 bases not matched to a gene. CDR3 loop: CASTSGVYNEQFF. CDR3 bases: TGCGCCAGTACTAGCGGGGTTTACAATGAGCAGTTCTTC.

V usage is TRBV2 and J usage is TRBJ2-1, with 15 bases identical to TRBD2. With 4 bases clipped from V and 9 bases from J, the junction kept 13 bases outside the gene matches. The CDR3 length is 18 residues. CDR1 SNHLY and CDR2 FYNNEI come from the germline V gene. The DNA for the CDR3 is TGTGCCAGCAGTGGGGGGCTGGGACTAGCGGGAGGTACGGTTGAGCAGTTCTTC. It translates to CASSGGLGLAGGTVEQFF.

This chain joins TRBV15 and TRBJ1-4, with 7 positions matching TRBD1. Germline CDR1 and CDR2: LNHNV and YYDKDF (reference sequence). With V trimmed by 3 bases and J by 3 bases, 7 bases remained unmatched. The CDR3 covers 16 residues. CDR3 protein: CATSRTWTGSNEKLFF. The CDR3 nucleotides read TGTGCCACCAGCAGGACCTGGACAGGTTCTAATGAAAAACTGTTTTTT. Looking up the rest from reference TRBV15 and TRBJ1-4 gives the full variable domain: DAMVIQNPRYQVTQFGKPVTLSCSQTLNHNVMYWYQQKSSQAPKLLFHYYDKDFNNEADTPDNFQSRRPNTSFCFLDIRSPGLGDTAMYLCATSRTWTGSNEKLFFGSGTQLSVL.

V usage is TRBV7-2 and J usage is TRBJ2-7; the D gene is possibly TRBD1 (5 bases). With 5 bases removed from V and 5 bases from J, the gap between germline ends came to 19 bases. The CDR3 is 15 residues long. Germline CDR1 reads SGHTA; CDR2 reads FQGNSA. In DNA form, the CDR3 reads TGTGCCAGCAGCCGTCGCTCAGGGCCGAGAAACGAGCAGTACTTC. This sequence encodes CASSRRSGPRNEQYF.